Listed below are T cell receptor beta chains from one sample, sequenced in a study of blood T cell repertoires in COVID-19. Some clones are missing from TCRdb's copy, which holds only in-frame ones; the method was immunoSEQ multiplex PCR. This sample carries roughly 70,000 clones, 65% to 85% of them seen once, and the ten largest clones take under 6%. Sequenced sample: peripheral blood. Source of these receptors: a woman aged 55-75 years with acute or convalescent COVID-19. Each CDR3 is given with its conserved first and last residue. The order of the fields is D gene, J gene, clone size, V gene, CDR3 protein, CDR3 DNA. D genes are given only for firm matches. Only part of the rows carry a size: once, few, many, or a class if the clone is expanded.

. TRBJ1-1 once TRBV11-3 CASSLDENRAGPGTEAFF TGTGCCAGCAGCTTAGACGAAAATAGGGCAGGGCCCGGCACTGAAGCTTTCTTT
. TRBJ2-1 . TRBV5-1 CASSFGLSSYNEQFF TGCGCCAGCAGCTTTGGGCTGAGCTCCTACAATGAGCAGTTCTTC
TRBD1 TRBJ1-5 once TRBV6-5 CASRDDRARGPQHF TGTGCCAGCAGGGATGACAGGGCGCGGGGGCCCCAGCATTTT
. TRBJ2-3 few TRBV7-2 CASRFRGGSDTQYF TGTGCCAGCCGCTTTAGGGGGGGCTCAGATACGCAGTATTTT
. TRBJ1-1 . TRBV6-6 CASTPRDTEAFF TGTGCCAGCACCCCGAGGGACACTGAAGCTTTCTTT
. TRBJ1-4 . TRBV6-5 CASRIQGSNEKLFF TGTGCCAGCAGGATACAGGGTTCTAATGAAAAACTGTTTTTT
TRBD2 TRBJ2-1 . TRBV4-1 CASSQESSGGAYNEQFF TGCGCCAGCAGCCAAGAGAGTAGCGGGGGCGCTTACAATGAGCAGTTCTTC
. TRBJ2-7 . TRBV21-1 CASTTDRAHYEQYF TGTGCCAGCACCACGGACAGGGCACACTACGAGCAGTACTTC
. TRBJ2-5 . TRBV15 CATGVALGTQYF TGTGCCACCGGAGTAGCTCTGGGGACCCAGTACTTC
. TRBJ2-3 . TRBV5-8 CASPGGGPYSTDTQYF TGTGCCAGCCCTGGCGGGGGCCCCTACTCCACAGATACGCAGTATTTT
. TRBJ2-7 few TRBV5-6 CASSLQGYEQYF TGTGCCAGCAGCCTCCAGGGATACGAGCAGTACTTC
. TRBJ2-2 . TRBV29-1 CSVEPTETGELFF TGCAGCGTTGAGCCCACGGAGACCGGGGAGCTGTTTTTT
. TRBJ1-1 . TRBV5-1 CASSLGSGNTEAFF TGCGCCAGCAGCTTGGGCAGTGGGAACACTGAAGCTTTCTTT
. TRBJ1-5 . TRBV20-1 CSASPNGHFSNQPQHF TGCAGTGCTAGTCCCAATGGACATTTTAGCAATCAGCCCCAGCATTTT
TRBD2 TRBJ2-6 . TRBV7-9 CASSPLFAGGGSGANVLTF TGTGCCAGCAGCCCCCTCTTCGCGGGGGGGGGCTCTGGGGCCAACGTCCTGACTTTC
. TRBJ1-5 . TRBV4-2 CASSQDSTDPRWPQHF TGTGCCAGCAGCCAAGATTCGACAGACCCGCGTTGGCCCCAGCATTTT
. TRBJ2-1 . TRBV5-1 CASSLDFEQFF TGCGCCAGCAGCCTGGACTTTGAGCAGTTCTTC
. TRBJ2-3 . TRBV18 CASSPRVITDTQYF TGTGCCAGCTCACCCAGGGTTATCACAGATACGCAGTATTTT
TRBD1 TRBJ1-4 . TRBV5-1 CASSFLGTESEKLFF TGCGCCAGCAGCTTTTTGGGGACAGAAAGTGAAAAACTGTTTTTT
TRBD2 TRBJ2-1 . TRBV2 CASSPTSGGAREQFF TGTGCCAGCAGTCCGACTAGCGGGGGGGCCAGGGAGCAGTTCTTC
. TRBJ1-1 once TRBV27 CASSPDEGDTEAFF TGTGCCAGCAGCCCTGACGAGGGAGACACTGAAGCTTTCTTT
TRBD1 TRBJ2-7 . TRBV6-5 CAAGGQGTYEQYF TGTGCCGCGGGGGGACAGGGGACCTACGAGCAGTACTTC
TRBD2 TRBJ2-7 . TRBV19 CASSIVAGGSSYEQYF TGTGCCAGTAGTATCGTAGCGGGGGGATCCTCCTACGAGCAGTACTTC
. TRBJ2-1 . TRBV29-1 CSAPGQTRDNEQFF TGCAGCGCCCCCGGACAGACACGGGACAATGAGCAGTTCTTC
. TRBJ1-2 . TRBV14 CASSQLQGSDGYTF TGTGCCAGCAGCCAGTTACAGGGATCGGATGGCTACACCTTC
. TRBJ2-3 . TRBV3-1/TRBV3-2 CASSQDVRRGKNSGTQYF TGTGCCAGCAGCCAAGACGTGAGAAGGGGAAAGAATTCGGGTACGCAGTATTTT
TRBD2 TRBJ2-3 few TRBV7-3 CASSSQRGLAGGTDTQYF TGTGCCAGCAGCTCCCAAAGGGGACTAGCGGGGGGTACGGATACGCAGTATTTT
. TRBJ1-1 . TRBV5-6 CASSSVGAARNTEAFF TGTGCCAGCAGCTCCGTGGGTGCGGCCAGGAACACTGAAGCTTTCTTT
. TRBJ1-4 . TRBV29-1 CSVEEGQGESEKLFF TGCAGCGTTGAAGAAGGGCAGGGTGAGAGTGAAAAACTGTTTTTT
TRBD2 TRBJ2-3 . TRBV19 CASSTSSGGNSDTQYF TGTGCCAGTAGTACCTCTAGCGGGGGGAACTCAGATACGCAGTATTTT
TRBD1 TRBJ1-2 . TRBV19 CASSRDSGLVVSGYTF TGTGCCAGTAGTAGGGACAGTGGGTTGGTAGTCAGTGGCTACACCTTC
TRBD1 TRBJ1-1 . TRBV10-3 CAISPSRDREAFF TGTGCCATCAGTCCGAGTCGGGACAGGGAAGCTTTCTTT
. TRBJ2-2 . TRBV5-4 CASSRGGQVTGELFF TGTGCCAGCAGCCGGGGAGGACAGGTCACCGGGGAGCTGTTTTTT
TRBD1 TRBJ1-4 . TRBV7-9 CASSSLQGATNEKLFF TGTGCCAGCAGCTCTTTACAGGGGGCAACTAATGAAAAACTGTTTTTT
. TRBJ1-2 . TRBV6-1 CASSEGFVGGRANYGYTF TGTGCCAGCAGTGAAGGGTTTGTAGGAGGTCGGGCGAACTATGGCTACACCTTC
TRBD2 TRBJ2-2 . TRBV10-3 CAINPSGGTGELFF TGTGCCATCAACCCTAGCGGGGGAACCGGGGAGCTGTTTTTT
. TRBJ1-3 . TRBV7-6 CASSLSQTNSGNTIYF TGTGCCAGCAGCTTAAGCCAAACCAACTCTGGAAACACCATATATTTT
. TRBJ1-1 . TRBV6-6 CASTPRSGYTEAFF TGTGCCAGCACCCCCCGTTCAGGGTACACTGAAGCTTTCTTT
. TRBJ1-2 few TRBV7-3 CASSLGLGLSGGYTF TGTGCCAGCAGCTTAGGGTTAGGTCTTTCGGGGGGCTACACCTTC
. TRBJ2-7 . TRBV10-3 CAISEGARSSYEQYF TGTGCCATCAGTGAAGGGGCACGAAGCTCCTACGAGCAGTACTTC
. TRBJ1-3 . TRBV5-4 CASSFYSGNTIYF TGTGCCAGCAGCTTTTACTCTGGAAACACCATATATTTT
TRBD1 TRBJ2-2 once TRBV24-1 CATSDSGQGANTGELFF TGTGCCACCAGTGATTCTGGACAGGGAGCGAACACCGGGGAGCTGTTTTTT
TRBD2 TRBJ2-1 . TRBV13 CASSLQGLAGNNEQFF TGTGCCAGCAGCCTCCAAGGGCTAGCGGGGAACAATGAGCAGTTCTTC
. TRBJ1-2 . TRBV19 CASTERANYGYTF TGTGCCTCTACGGAGAGGGCTAACTATGGCTACACCTTC
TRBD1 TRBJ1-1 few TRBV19 CASSTKRTGTFTEAFF TGTGCCAGTAGTACGAAAAGGACAGGGACCTTCACTGAAGCTTTCTTT
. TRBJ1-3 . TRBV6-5 CASRDRFSGNTIYF TGTGCCAGCAGAGACAGGTTCTCTGGAAACACCATATATTTT
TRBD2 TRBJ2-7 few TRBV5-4 CASSQGLAGGGSYEQYF TGTGCCAGCAGCCAAGGACTAGCGGGGGGAGGGTCCTACGAGCAGTACTTC
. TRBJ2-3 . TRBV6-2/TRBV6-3 CASSYSRQREDTQYF TGTGCCAGCAGTTACTCGCGACAGCGCGAGGATACGCAGTATTTT
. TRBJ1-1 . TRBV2 CASSPGPTPEAFF TGTGCCAGCAGTCCCGGTCCTACTCCTGAAGCTTTCTTT
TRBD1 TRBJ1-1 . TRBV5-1 CASSRGRINFTEAFF TGCGCCAGCAGCAGGGGGCGAATAAATTTTACTGAAGCTTTCTTT
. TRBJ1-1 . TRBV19 CASSPPWNTEAFF TGTGCCAGTAGCCCCCCCTGGAACACTGAAGCTTTCTTT
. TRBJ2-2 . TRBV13 CASSSPSGELFF TGTGCCAGCAGCTCCCCATCCGGGGAGCTGTTTTTT
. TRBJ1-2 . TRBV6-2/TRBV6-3 CASSAIPGVMNYGYTF TGTGCCAGCAGTGCGATCCCGGGGGTTATGAACTATGGCTACACCTTC
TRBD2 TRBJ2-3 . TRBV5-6 CASSPSRREGTDTQYF TGTGCCAGCAGCCCGTCTAGGCGGGAGGGCACAGATACGCAGTATTTT
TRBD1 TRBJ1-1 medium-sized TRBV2 CASRVDRGGEAFF TGTGCCAGCAGGGTAGACAGGGGCGGTGAAGCTTTCTTT
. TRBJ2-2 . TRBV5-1 CASSLEGVTAGELFF TGCGCCAGCAGCTTGGAGGGGGTAACGGCCGGGGAGCTGTTTTTT
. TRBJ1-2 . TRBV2 CASSELQGGGYTF TGTGCCAGCAGTGAACTCCAGGGAGGTGGCTACACCTTC
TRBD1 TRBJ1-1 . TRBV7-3 CASSHRGGDTEAFF TGTGCCAGCAGCCACAGGGGAGGTGACACTGAAGCTTTCTTT
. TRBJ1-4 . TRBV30 CAWSLIGGQNEKLFF TGTGCCTGGAGTTTGATTGGGGGCCAAAATGAAAAACTGTTTTTT
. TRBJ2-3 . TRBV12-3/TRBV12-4 CATRYGGPDTQYF TGTGCCACCAGATACGGCGGGCCAGATACGCAGTATTTT